The next 21 T cell receptor beta chains were all read from a single sample in a study of beta chain features in type 1 diabetes. TCRB transcripts that were expressed got sequenced, as all of the isolated RNA had been reverse transcribed. Assay used: immunoSEQ multiplex PCR; TCRdb lists only in-frame clones, some missing. Of 250,000 to 350,000 clones detected, 12% to 15% appear once; the ten largest clones hold 6.7%. What was sequenced was central memory CD4+ T cells from blood. The receptors derive from a man in his thirties or forties in good health.

The chain uses TRBV5-1 and TRBJ2-5, with unresolved D. This CDR3 has 12 residues. V was cut by 4 bases and J by 5 bases, with 9 bases left in between. Germline CDR1 and CDR2: SGHRS and YFSETQ. CDR3 DNA sequence: TGCGCCAGCAGCGTGGAGAGGGAGACCCAGTACTTC. Residues: CASSVERETQYF.

This clone showed up just a few times. The V call is TRBV7-4, the J call TRBJ1-1; a possible D gene is TRBD1 (6 bases). Trimming shortened V by 2 bases and J by 0 bases, and 22 bases separated the two germline ends. The CDR3 has 19 residues. CDR1 SGHVT and CDR2 SQSDAQ come from the germline V gene. This CDR3 is CASSLCSGEGRIVNTEAFF. The CDR3 bases are TGTGCCAGCAGCTTATGTTCAGGGGAGGGGAGGATAGTGAACACTGAAGCTTTCTTT.

This clone has ten or more counts. The rearrangement uses TRBV14 and TRBJ1-3, with TRBD1 matching over 8 bases. The CDR3 length is 13 residues. The V and J ends lost 4 bases and 6 bases, in that order; junction bases with no gene match: 2. Germline V CDR1 and CDR2: SGHDN, FVKESK. This CDR3 reads CASSRTGPNTIYF. The DNA for the CDR3 is TGTGCCAGCAGCCGGACAGGGCCAAACACCATATATTTT.

This clone has a count of ten or more. The chain has TRBV18 and TRBJ2-6; TRBD1 might be the D (6 bases). Germline CDR1 and CDR2: KGHSH and LQKENI. The CDR3 totals 17 residues. Trimming cost V 3 bases and J 0 bases, with 12 bases left between them. CDR3 in DNA: TGTGCCAGCTCACCCTACGGACAGACCTCTGGGGCCAACGTCCTGACTTTC. Translated, it gives CASSPYGQTSGANVLTF.

Comment on this clone: Other DNA variants within this sample encode the same CDR3. V gene TRBV9 combines with J gene TRBJ1-3; TRBD1 matches at 8 bases. Losses at the gene ends were 3 bases for V and 4 bases for J; bases not matched to a gene: 3. Germline lookup yields CDR1 SGDLS and CDR2 YYNGEE. The CDR3 has 14 residues. The CDR3 nucleotides are TGTGCCAGCAGCGCCGACAGGGGCGGAAACACCATATATTTT. It codes for CASSADRGGNTIYF.

This chain uses TRBV28 with TRBJ2-3; D uncertain. This CDR3 comprises 14 residues. CDR1 and CDR2 from the germline V gene are MDHEN and SYDVKM. Trimming left V 1 base short and J 0 bases short, with 5 bases between. The CDR3 DNA sequence: TGTGCCAGCAGTTTATTGGCGAGCACAGATACGCAGTATTTT. Protein product: CASSLLASTDTQYF.

The chain joins TRBV5-1 to TRBJ1-3; D is possibly TRBD1 (6 bases). Looked up from germline, CDR1 is SGHRS and CDR2 is YFSETQ. The CDR3 extends over 16 amino acids. The V end lost 1 base, the J end lost 0 bases, and 11 bases lay between the germline ends. In DNA, the CDR3 is TGCGCCAGCAGCTTGTGGGGGCGCGCCTCTGGAAACACCATATATTTT. Protein sequence: CASSLWGRASGNTIYF.

This chain connects TRBV29-1 to TRBJ2-7; D tentatively fits TRBD1 or TRBD2 (5 bases each). This CDR3 has 14 amino acids. V dropped 4 bases and J dropped 3 bases, with 16 bases sitting between them. Per germline, CDR1 SQVTM and CDR2 ANQGSEA. The CDR3 protein is CSVVAQGRFYEQYF. Here the CDR3 DNA reads TGCAGCGTTGTGGCCCAGGGACGATTCTACGAGCAGTACTTC.

This clone was recorded at least ten times. The chain combines TRBV9 with TRBJ2-6; the D gene is possibly TRBD1 (5 bases). The CDR3 has 15 amino acids. From germline, CDR1 is SGDLS and CDR2 YYNGEE. V was cut by 2 bases and J by 0 bases, with 6 bases left in between. DNA of the CDR3: TGTGCCAGCAGCGTTGACAGCTCTGGGGCCAACGTCCTGACTTTC. This encodes CASSVDSSGANVLTF.

This clone has more than one count but fewer than ten. V is TRBV27 and J is TRBJ1-1; D not certain. Between the trimmed V and J ends, which lost 6 bases and 5 bases, there was a span of 16 bases. CDR3 length equals 14 residues. Germline V gene data show CDR1 as MNHEY and CDR2 as SMNVEV (reference sequence). This CDR3 is CASSPQKPGTEAFF. CDR3 DNA: TGTGCCAGCAGCCCCCAGAAACCCGGGACTGAAGCTTTCTTT.

This clone was counted at least ten times. The V gene is TRBV16, the J gene TRBJ1-6, with 8 bases that match TRBD1. V was clipped by 1 base and J by 12 bases; unmatched bases: 8. In germline, CDR1 is KGHSY, CDR2 FQNENV. CDR3 size: 15 residues. The CDR3 loop is CASSQFLQGVEPLHF. The CDR3 region has the DNA TGTGCCAGCAGCCAATTCTTACAGGGGGTAGAACCCCTCCACTTT.

This clone appeared a few times. The chain has TRBV2 and TRBJ2-2; 8 bases align to TRBD1. CDR3 length equals 15 residues. V trimming: 10 bases; J trimming: 4 bases; junction bases outside the gene matches: 11. Looked up from germline, CDR1 is SNHLY and CDR2 is FYNNEI. Here the CDR3 reads CATSRDRLSTGELFF. Here the CDR3 DNA reads TGTGCCACATCCCGGGACAGGTTGTCCACCGGGGAGCTGTTTTTT.

The rearrangement links TRBV5-6 to TRBJ2-5; D perhaps matches TRBD2 (6 bases). This CDR3 spans 14 amino acids. V dropped 4 bases and J dropped 9 bases, with 19 bases sitting between them. The V gene's germline CDR1 is SGHDT and CDR2 YYEEEE. CDR3 nucleotides: TGTGCCAGCAGCCCGCCGGGTCTAACGGGGGCCCAGTACTTC. Amino acid sequence: CASSPPGLTGAQYF.

This clone has a handful of counts. The chain is built from TRBV29-1 and TRBJ1-2; 12 bases match TRBD1. Germline V gene lookup returns CDR1 SQVTM and CDR2 ANQGSEA. Germline trimming cut 6 bases from V and 7 bases from J; bases unmatched to any gene: 6. This CDR3 has 13 amino acids. The CDR3 loop reads CSVRDRGRGGYTF. The CDR3 DNA reads TGCAGCGTCCGGGACAGGGGGCGTGGTGGCTACACCTTC.

The sample holds a few counts of this clone. This rearrangement joins TRBV6-1 to TRBJ1-5; maybe TRBD1 (5 bases). Deletions cut 1 base from V and 6 bases from J, with 13 bases between. The CDR3 has 15 amino acids. The germline V gene encodes CDR1 MNHNS and CDR2 SASEGT. The CDR3 loop reads CASSEVGAGGQPQHF. The CDR3 bases are TGTGCCAGCAGTGAAGTCGGGGCTGGCGGTCAGCCCCAGCATTTT.

J is TRBJ2-1 and V is TRBV30, with D tentatively TRBD2 (6 bases). CDR1 is GTSNPN and CDR2 is SVGIG in the germline V gene (reference sequence). Trimming stripped 3 bases from V and 0 bases from J, with 15 bases between. The CDR3 totals 16 residues. The CDR3 is CAWSLGGASSYNEQFF. CDR3 nucleotide sequence: TGTGCCTGGAGCCTAGGCGGGGCTTCCTCCTACAATGAGCAGTTCTTC.

This clone was seen only a few times. The CDR3 nucleotides are TGTGCCTGTTCCCAGGGCAACAATTCACCCCTCCACTTT. Its protein is CACSQGNNSPLHF. This chain joins TRBV30 and TRBJ1-6; tentatively, D is TRBD1 (5 bases). Germline V gene sequence: CDR1 GTSNPN, CDR2 SVGIG (reference sequence). Trimming shortened V by 6 bases and J by 7 bases, and 13 bases separated the two germline ends. The CDR3 is made up of 13 amino acids.

This chain uses TRBV6-5 with TRBJ1-2; perhaps TRBD1 as D (5 bases). The length of the CDR3 is 13 residues. The V end was cut by 7 bases, the J end by 8 bases, with 17 bases between. The germline gives CDR1 MNHEY, CDR2 SVGAGI. Written as DNA, the CDR3 is TGTGCCAGCACCGAGACGGCAGGGTTAGGCTACACCTTC. This gives the protein CASTETAGLGYTF.

The table lists this clone with a few counts. The chain links TRBV6-6 to TRBJ2-3; D not resolved. The V and J ends lost 2 bases and 7 bases respectively, with 7 bases between them. This CDR3 has 12 residues. In germline, CDR1 is MNHNY, CDR2 SVGAGI (reference sequence). CDR3 loop: CASSYGDNTQYF. The CDR3 DNA is TGTGCCAGCAGTTACGGAGACAATACGCAGTATTTT.

This clone was observed a handful of times. This chain joins TRBV6-5 and TRBJ1-4, with D uncertain. The V gene's germline CDR1 is MNHEY and CDR2 SVGAGI. Trimming shortened V by 5 bases and J by 5 bases, and 6 bases separated the two germline ends. This CDR3 has 12 residues. As DNA, the CDR3 is TGTGCCAGCAGTGAGGGAAATGAAAAACTGTTTTTT. Its translation: CASSEGNEKLFF.

This clone has a handful of counts. The V gene is TRBV29-1, the J gene TRBJ2-1; D gene unclear. Trimming took off 6 bases at V and 0 bases at J, with 12 bases between the two ends. CDR1 SQVTM and CDR2 ANQGSEA come from the germline V gene. The CDR3 runs 14 residues. The CDR3: CSVPTASSYNEQFF. In DNA, the CDR3 is TGCAGCGTCCCGACGGCCAGCTCCTACAATGAGCAGTTCTTC.